This T cell receptor (beta chain) is drawn from a study of blood T cell repertoires in COVID-19. As for the study in general: The United States, Italy and Spain were the sources of the acute and convalescent COVID-19 samples.

In the authors' methods: Using reference gene primer amplification, nucleated cell counts were estimated. Clones were read by immunoSEQ multiplex PCR, and TCRdb kept only the in-frame ones, dropping some. D and trimming were read from the DNA, whereas the V and J calls and clone size are those reported in that table. The data hold under 200,000 clones, with roughly 90% observed a single time. This study enrolled people aged roughly 18 to 89 from around 26 US geographic areas. The material sequenced was PBMCs or T cells enriched from blood (not recorded which). This receptor was identified in a woman between 18 and 29 years old who had recovered from COVID-19.

The CDR3 DNA reads TGTGCCAGCAGCTTAATCCCAAGCAAAGAGACCCAGTACTTC. This encodes CASSLIPSKETQYF. The gene calls are TRBV7-2 and TRBJ2-5; no reliable D call. V dropped 2 bases and J dropped 3 bases, with 10 bases sitting between them. The CDR3 covers 14 residues. Germline-derived CDR1 and CDR2 are SGHTA and FQGNSA.